The rows below give T cell receptor beta chains drawn from one sample of a study of human T cells and chemical hapten exposure. TCRdb re-analysed the RACE reads in MiXCR, keeping a single row per CDR3 protein. The sample records some 38,000 distinct CDR3 sequences, about 7.6% being singletons. The sequenced sample was whole blood, obtained in connection with sensitization to the hapten diphenylcyclopropenone (DPC). These receptor sequences come from a woman aged 45-65 years with alopecia areata. Some clones in this sample may be carry-over from other donors' samples. Each CDR3 is given with its conserved first and last residue. The order of the fields is J gene, V gene, CDR3 length, clone size, D gene, CDR3 DNA, CDR3 protein. D genes are given only for firm matches. Rows give clone size only sometimes, using once, few, many, or a class for an expanded clone.

TRBJ2-1,TRBV24-1,17,many,TRBD2,TGTGCCACTCCAACGGCGACTAGCGGGAGAGGCTACAATGAGCAGTTCTTC,CATPTATSGRGYNEQFF
TRBJ1-5,TRBV20-1,13,many,NA,TGCAGTGCTAGCGCACAGGTGGGTCAGCCCCAGCATTTT,CSASAQVGQPQHF
TRBJ2-1,TRBV29-1,12,many,NA,TGCAGCTCTCAGGTAGCGGAAGATGAGCAGTTCTTC,CSSQVAEDEQFF
TRBJ2-3,TRBV6-4,16,many,TRBD1,TGTGCCAGCAGTGACTCGTCCGAGGGGGCCACAGATACGCAGTATTTT,CASSDSSEGATDTQYF
TRBJ2-2,TRBV29-1,12,many,NA,TGCAGCGTATACAGCAACACCGGGGAGCTGTTTTTT,CSVYSNTGELFF
TRBJ2-7,TRBV14,13,many,NA,TGTGCCAGCAGCCAAGGGTTACTGAGCGAGCAGTACTTC,CASSQGLLSEQYF
TRBJ2-7,TRBV6-1,13,many,TRBD1,TGTGCCAGCAGCCCCGGGACAGCGAGTTGGCAGTACTTC,CASSPGTASWQYF
TRBJ1-1,TRBV27,15,few,NA,TGTGCCAGCAGTTTAGGTCCAGGGAGGGATACTGAAGCTTTCTTT,CASSLGPGRDTEAFF
TRBJ2-7,TRBV29-1,13,many,TRBD2,TGCAGCGTTGAACCCGGCGGGGGAGGGAAGCAGTACTTC,CSVEPGGGGKQYF
TRBJ2-1,TRBV7-3,13,many,NA,TGTGCCAGCAGCTTAGGACCGATCAATGAGCAGTTCTTC,CASSLGPINEQFF
TRBJ1-1,TRBV28,11,NA,TRBD1,TGTGCCAGCAGAGACAGGGGTGAAGCTTTCTTT,CASRDRGEAFF
TRBJ1-5,TRBV6-1,13,few,NA,TGTGCCAGCAAAGGGAGAGACAATCAGCCCCAGCATTTT,CASKGRDNQPQHF
TRBJ2-7,TRBV9,13,many,NA,TGTGCCAGCAGCGACCGGGGTCCCTACGAGCAGTACTTC,CASSDRGPYEQYF